This passage covers 23 T cell receptor beta chains from one sample sequenced in a study of identical twins. TCRdb redid the calling of the 5' RACE reads with MiXCR, one entry per CDR3 protein. The data contain hundreds of thousands of distinct CDR3 sequences, just over 7% of them singletons. The same data also contributed to another study, on yellow fever vaccine responses in identical twins.

Source material: PBMCs. These receptors all come from a woman aged 18-29 years in good health.

This CDR3 is CASSKVEQENTGELFF. CDR3 DNA: TGTGCCAGCAGCAAAGTGGAACAGGAGAACACCGGGGAGCTGTTTTTT. This chain connects TRBV21-1 to TRBJ2-2; the table's D call, TRBD1, was not checked against the DNA. TRBV21-1 is designated a pseudogene. The length of the CDR3 is 16 residues.

In this sample, this clonotype turned up a few times. The chain recombines TRBV7-9 with TRBJ1-2; D unclear. The CDR3 extends over 12 amino acids. The V and J ends lost 5 bases and 6 bases respectively, with 10 bases between them. Germline values: CDR1 SEHNR, CDR2 FQNEAQ (reference sequence). CDR3 DNA: TGTGCCAGCAGCCCCCCGTGGGATGGCTACACCTTC. Amino acids: CASSPPWDGYTF. Combining the CDR3 with reference TRBV7-9 and TRBJ1-2 gives the whole variable domain DTGVSQNPRHKITKRGQNVTFRCDPISEHNRLYWYRQTLGQGPEFLTYFQNEAQLEKSRLLSDRFSAERPKGSFSTLEIQRTEQGDSAMYLCASSPPWDGYTFGSGTRLTVV.

This clonotype was counted a few times. CDR3 residues: CASSLMTRGETQYF. CDR3 in DNA: TGCGCCAGCAGCTTGATGACTAGGGGAGAGACCCAGTACTTC. This chain connects TRBV5-1 to TRBJ2-5; D is perhaps TRBD2 (6 bases). The germline V gene has CDR1 SGHRS and CDR2 YFSETQ. The CDR3 totals 14 residues. V lost 1 base, J lost 4 bases, and 11 bases lay in between.

This clonotype turned up a few times. The rearrangement joins TRBV6-5 to TRBJ2-5; 10 nucleotides line up with TRBD1. Germline-derived CDR1 and CDR2 are MNHEY and SVGAGI. The CDR3 runs to 12 residues. In nucleotides, the CDR3 is TGTGCTAGACAGGGGGCTGGGGAGACCCAGTACTTC. It is translated as CARQGAGETQYF.

This clonotype was counted only a few times. The chain's CDR3 is CASSLREVDEQYF. The CDR3 DNA sequence: TGCGCCAGCAGCTTGCGGGAGGTCGACGAGCAGTACTTC. The chain employs TRBV5-1 and TRBJ2-7; 7 bases are a match to TRBD2. In germline, CDR1 is SGHRS, CDR2 YFSETQ. Germline trimming cut 1 base from V and 5 bases from J; bases unmatched to any gene: 3. This CDR3 contains 13 residues.

There are many counts of this clonotype. The chain combines TRBV14 with TRBJ2-2, with unresolved D. Germline V gives CDR1 SGHDN, CDR2 FVKESK. CDR3 length equals 15 residues. V lost 3 bases and J lost 1, with 9 bases in between. The CDR3 nucleotides are TGTGCCAGCAGCCAGGGGTTTAAGAACACCGGGGAGCTGTTTTTT. Translating gives CASSQGFKNTGELFF.

Ten or more counts support this clonotype. V gene TRBV12-3 or TRBV12-4 combines with J gene TRBJ1-1, with D hard to call. The CDR3 covers 11 residues. Trimming left V 6 bases short and J 1 base short, with 3 bases between. The chain's CDR3 is CASRENTEAFF. The CDR3 DNA reads TGTGCCAGCAGAGAGAACACTGAAGCTTTCTTT.

This clonotype occurred a few times. This sequence joins TRBV11-3 and TRBJ2-2, with 7 bases lining up with TRBD2. With 4 bases clipped from V and 2 bases from J, the junction kept 4 bases outside the gene matches. The CDR3 is 15 residues long. The V gene's germline CDR1 is SGHNT and CDR2 YENEEA. CDR3 amino acids: CASSYTSVNTGELFF. The DNA for the CDR3 is TGTGCCAGCAGCTATACTAGCGTCAACACCGGGGAGCTGTTTTTT.

The V and J genes are TRBV15 and TRBJ2-2; TRBD1 is a possible D gene (5 bases). V was cut by 2 bases and J by 2 bases, with 12 bases left in between. Germline lookup yields CDR1 LNHNV and CDR2 YYDKDF (reference sequence). The CDR3 has 16 amino acids. The CDR3 region is CATSRPNRINTGELFF. In DNA form, the CDR3 reads TGTGCCACCAGCAGACCAAACAGGATCAACACCGGGGAGCTGTTTTTT.

This clonotype was detected ten times or more. This chain joins TRBV29-1 and TRBJ2-3, with 15 bases lining up with TRBD2. Germline V gene data show CDR1 as SQVTM and CDR2 as ANQGSEA. V shed 6 bases and J 6 bases; nucleotides not matched to a gene: 10. This CDR3 is built from 16 residues. The CDR3 reads CSVQGLAGGRRDTQYF. CDR3 DNA: TGCAGCGTCCAAGGACTAGCGGGGGGGCGTCGGGATACGCAGTATTTT.

This clonotype was recorded a few times. This chain connects TRBV28 to TRBJ2-7, with 9 bases matching TRBD2. This CDR3 has 16 amino acids. Per germline, CDR1 MDHEN and CDR2 SYDVKM. V lost 7 bases, J lost 1 base, and 11 bases stayed unmatched. The CDR3 nucleotides are TGTGCCAGCAAACACCTGGTAGCGGGAGTTTCCTACGAGCAGTACTTC. Protein: CASKHLVAGVSYEQYF. Variable domain in full (rest from reference TRBV28 and TRBJ2-7): DVKVTQSSRYLVKRTGEKVFLECVQDMDHENMFWYRQDPGLGLRLIYFSYDVKMKEKGDIPEGYSVSREKKERFSLILESASTNQTSMYLCASKHLVAGVSYEQYFGPGTRLTVT.

This clonotype has ten or more counts. V usage is TRBV5-1 and J usage is TRBJ2-1; TRBD2 matches 11 bases. V lost 3 bases, J lost 7 bases, and 9 bases stayed unmatched. The CDR3 is made up of 16 amino acids. Looked up from germline, CDR1 is SGHRS and CDR2 is YFSETQ. This chain's CDR3 is CASSWGSGGALNEQFF. CDR3 nucleotide sequence: TGCGCCAGCAGCTGGGGTAGCGGGGGGGCGTTGAATGAGCAGTTCTTC.

This clonotype appeared a few times. The V call is TRBV20-1, the J call TRBJ1-1, with D unclear. Trimming removed 4 bases at V and 0 bases at J, with 6 bases between. CDR1 DFQATT and CDR2 SNEGSKA come from the germline V gene (reference sequence). The CDR3 spans 12 residues. The chain's CDR3 is CSANFMNTEAFF. The CDR3 region has the DNA TGCAGTGCTAACTTCATGAACACTGAAGCTTTCTTT.

This clonotype was counted many times. The chain joins TRBV7-9 to TRBJ2-1, with D tentatively TRBD1 or TRBD2 (6 bases each). With 5 bases removed from V and 2 bases from J, the gap between germline ends came to 10 bases. The CDR3 consists of 14 residues. In germline, CDR1 is SEHNR, CDR2 FQNEAQ (reference sequence). CDR3 loop: CASSDRRAYNEQFF. CDR3 nucleotide sequence: TGTGCCAGCAGCGACAGGAGGGCCTACAATGAGCAGTTCTTC. The full variable domain, its missing parts supplied by reference TRBV7-9 and TRBJ2-1, is DTGVSQNPRHKITKRGQNVTFRCDPISEHNRLYWYRQTLGQGPEFLTYFQNEAQLEKSRLLSDRFSAERPKGSFSTLEIQRTEQGDSAMYLCASSDRRAYNEQFFGPGTRLTVL.

This clonotype showed up many times. At one end, the junction sequence differs from germline, possibly due to a read error. V gene TRBV19 combines with J gene TRBJ1-5; D call uncertain. Per the germline V gene, CDR1 is LNHDA and CDR2 is SQIVND (reference sequence). The CDR3 consists of 12 residues. CDR3: CASSILNQPQHF. Written as DNA, the CDR3 is TGTGCCAGCAGTATCTTAAATCAGCCCCAGCATTTT.

This chain uses TRBV19 with TRBJ2-3, with 10 bases identical to TRBD1. Germline loops: CDR1 LNHDA, CDR2 SQIVND (reference sequence). This CDR3 is built from 15 residues. V trimming: 8 bases; J trimming: 3 bases; junction bases outside the gene matches: 8. CDR3 region: CASARDRGLTDTQYF. The CDR3 DNA reads TGTGCCAGTGCCCGGGACAGGGGATTGACAGATACGCAGTATTTT.

This clonotype was detected ten times or more. The chain recombines TRBV10-2 with TRBJ2-7; TRBD1 is a possible D gene (6 bases). Germline V gene sequence: CDR1 WSHSY, CDR2 SAAADI. V was clipped by 2 bases and J by 2 bases, with 7 bases between them. The CDR3 is 13 residues long. The DNA of the CDR3 is TGCGCCAGCAGTGAGCAGGGGCCCTACGAGCAGTACGTC. Residues: CASSEQGPYEQYV.

This clonotype has only a few counts. This chain links TRBV12-3 or TRBV12-4 with TRBJ2-5, with D tentatively TRBD1 (5 bases). V was pared by 7 bases and J by 4 bases, with 10 bases between. The CDR3 is made up of 12 amino acids. Written as DNA, the CDR3 is TGTGCCAGCAATAAGGGGATAGAGACCCAGTACTTC. It yields the protein CASNKGIETQYF.

This clonotype was detected many times. The junction does not match germline at one end; this may be a read error. The rearrangement uses TRBV5-1 and TRBJ2-1; no clear D. The CDR3 consists of 14 residues. CDR1 is SGHRS, CDR2 YFSETQ, per germline. The CDR3 DNA reads TGCGCCAGCAGTTTGGACGGTCCCTACAATGAGCAGTTCTTC. Translation gives CASSLDGPYNEQFF.

Comment on this clonotype: Just one base apart from a much larger clone, this may be a read error. The chain combines TRBV5-1 with TRBJ1-1; D is unresolved. V dropped 1 base and J dropped 6 bases, with 10 bases sitting between them. The CDR3 has 13 residues. Per the germline V gene, CDR1 is SGHRS and CDR2 is YFSETQ. The CDR3 nucleotides read TGCGCCAGCAGCTTGTTGGCGAGGTCTGAAGCTTTCTTT. Translation: CASSLLARSEAFF.

CDR3 bases: TGTGCCAGCAGCGTAGCTTTCTCTGGAAACACCATATATTTT. Its protein product is CASSVAFSGNTIYF. The chain employs TRBV9 and TRBJ1-3; no clear D gene. V lost 0 bases and J lost 0, with 4 bases in between. The CDR3 extends over 14 amino acids. The germline V gene has CDR1 SGDLS and CDR2 YYNGEE.

This clonotype was seen only a few times. This chain joins TRBV5-5 and TRBJ2-7, with a tentative D call TRBD1 (6 bases). This CDR3 comprises 13 residues. V was shortened by 0 bases and J by 4 bases, with 8 bases between the two germline ends. Germline V gives CDR1 SGHKS, CDR2 YYEKEE (reference sequence). The CDR3 region is CASSLEDSYEQYV. The CDR3 DNA is TGTGCCAGCAGCTTGGAGGACAGTTACGAGCAGTACGTC.

This clonotype was observed a few times. This chain uses TRBV5-1 with TRBJ2-3, with 10 bases aligning to TRBD2. Germline values: CDR1 SGHRS, CDR2 YFSETQ. V shed 5 bases, J shed 5 bases, and the junction held 5 bases outside the gene matches. The CDR3 has 14 amino acids. CDR3 region: CASRERLAGDTQYF. CDR3 bases: TGCGCCAGCAGGGAGAGACTAGCGGGAGATACGCAGTATTTT. Combining the CDR3 with reference TRBV5-1 and TRBJ2-3 gives the whole variable domain KAGVTQTPRYLIKTRGQQVTLSCSPISGHRSVSWYQQTPGQGLQFLFEYFSETQRNKGNFPGRFSGRQFSNSRSEMNVSTLELGDSALYLCASRERLAGDTQYFGPGTRLTVL.